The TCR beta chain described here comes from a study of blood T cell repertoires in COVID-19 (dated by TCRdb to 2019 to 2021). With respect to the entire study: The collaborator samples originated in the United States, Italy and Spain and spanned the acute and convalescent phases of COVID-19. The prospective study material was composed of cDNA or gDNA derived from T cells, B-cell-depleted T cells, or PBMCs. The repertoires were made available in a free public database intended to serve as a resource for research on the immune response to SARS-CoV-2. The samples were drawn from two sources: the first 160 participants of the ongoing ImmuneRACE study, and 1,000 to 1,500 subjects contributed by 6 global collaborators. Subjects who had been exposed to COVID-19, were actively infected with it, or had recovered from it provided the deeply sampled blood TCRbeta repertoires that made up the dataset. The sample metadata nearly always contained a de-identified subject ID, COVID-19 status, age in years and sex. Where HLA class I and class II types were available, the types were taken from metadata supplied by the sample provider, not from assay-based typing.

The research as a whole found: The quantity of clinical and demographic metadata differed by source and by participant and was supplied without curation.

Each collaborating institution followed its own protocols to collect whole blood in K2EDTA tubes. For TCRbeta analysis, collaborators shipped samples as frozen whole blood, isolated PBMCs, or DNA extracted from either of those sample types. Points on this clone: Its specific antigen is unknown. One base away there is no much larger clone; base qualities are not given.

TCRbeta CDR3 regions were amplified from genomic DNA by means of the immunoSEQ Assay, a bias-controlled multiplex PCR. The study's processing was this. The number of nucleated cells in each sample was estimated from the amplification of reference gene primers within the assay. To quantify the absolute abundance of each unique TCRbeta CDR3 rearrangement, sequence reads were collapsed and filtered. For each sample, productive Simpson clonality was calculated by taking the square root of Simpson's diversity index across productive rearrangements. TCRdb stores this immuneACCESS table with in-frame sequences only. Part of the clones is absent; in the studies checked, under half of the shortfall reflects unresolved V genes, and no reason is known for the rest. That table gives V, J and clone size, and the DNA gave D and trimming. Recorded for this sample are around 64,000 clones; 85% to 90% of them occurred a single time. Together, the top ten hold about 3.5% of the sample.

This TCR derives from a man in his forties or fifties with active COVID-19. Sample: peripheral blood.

At the DNA level, the sequence is TGTGCCAGTAGTATAGTCAGGGGTAGCGGGGGGGAAGAGACCCAGTACTTC. Its product reads: CASSIVRGSGGEETQYF. The V and J genes are TRBV19 and TRBJ2-5, and TRBD2 aligns with 11 junction nucleotides. V is trimmed back by 1 base and J by 3 bases, and the junction contains 7 bases that no gene match accounts for. The germline V gene (reference sequence) supplies CDR1 LNHDA and CDR2 SQIVND. The CDR3 runs 17 amino acids, cysteine and phenylalanine included. CDR3 DNA only is kept here, 51 bases in frame from base 1. The full variable domain, with segments outside the CDR3 supplied by the reference TRBV19 and TRBJ2-5 proteins, appears as DGGITQSPKYLFRKEGQNVTLSCEQNLNHDAMYWYRQDPGQGLRLIYYSQIVNDFQKGDIAEGYSVSREKKESFPLTVTSAQKNPTAFYLCASSIVRGSGGEETQYFGPGTRLLVL.